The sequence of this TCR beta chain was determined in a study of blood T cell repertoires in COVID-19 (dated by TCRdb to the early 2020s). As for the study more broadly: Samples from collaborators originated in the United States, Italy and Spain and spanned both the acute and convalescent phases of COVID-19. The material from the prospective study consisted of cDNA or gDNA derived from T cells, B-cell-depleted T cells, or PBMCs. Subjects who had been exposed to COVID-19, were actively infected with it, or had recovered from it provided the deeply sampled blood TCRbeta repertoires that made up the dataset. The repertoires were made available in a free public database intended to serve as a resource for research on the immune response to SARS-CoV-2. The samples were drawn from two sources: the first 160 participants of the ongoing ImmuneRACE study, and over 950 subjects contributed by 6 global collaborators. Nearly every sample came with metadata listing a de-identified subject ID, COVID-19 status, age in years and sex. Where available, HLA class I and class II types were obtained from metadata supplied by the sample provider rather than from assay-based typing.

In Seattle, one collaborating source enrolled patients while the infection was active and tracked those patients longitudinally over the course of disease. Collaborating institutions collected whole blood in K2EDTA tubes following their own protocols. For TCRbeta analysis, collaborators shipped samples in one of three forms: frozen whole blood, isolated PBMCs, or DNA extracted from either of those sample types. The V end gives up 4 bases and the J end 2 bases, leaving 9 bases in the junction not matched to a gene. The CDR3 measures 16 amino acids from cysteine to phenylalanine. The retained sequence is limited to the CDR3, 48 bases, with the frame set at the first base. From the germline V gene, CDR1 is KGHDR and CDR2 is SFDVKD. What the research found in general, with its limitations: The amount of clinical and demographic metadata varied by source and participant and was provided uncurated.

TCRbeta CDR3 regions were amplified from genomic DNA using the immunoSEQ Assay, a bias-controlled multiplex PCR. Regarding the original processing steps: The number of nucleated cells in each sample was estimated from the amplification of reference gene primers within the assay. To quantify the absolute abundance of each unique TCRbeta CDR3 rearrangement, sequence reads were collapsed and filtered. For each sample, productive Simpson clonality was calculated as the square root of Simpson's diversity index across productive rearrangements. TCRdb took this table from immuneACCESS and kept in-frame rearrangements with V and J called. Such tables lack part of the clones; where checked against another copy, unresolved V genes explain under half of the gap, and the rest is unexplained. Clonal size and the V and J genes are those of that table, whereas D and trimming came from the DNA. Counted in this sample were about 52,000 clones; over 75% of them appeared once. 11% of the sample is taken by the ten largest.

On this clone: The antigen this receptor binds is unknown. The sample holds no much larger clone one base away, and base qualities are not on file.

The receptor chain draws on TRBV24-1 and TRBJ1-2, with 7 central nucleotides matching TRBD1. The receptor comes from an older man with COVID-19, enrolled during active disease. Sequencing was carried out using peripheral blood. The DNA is TGTGCCACCAGTGACCCTGCGTTACAGGGGAACTATGGCTACACCTTC. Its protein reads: CATSDPALQGNYGYTF.